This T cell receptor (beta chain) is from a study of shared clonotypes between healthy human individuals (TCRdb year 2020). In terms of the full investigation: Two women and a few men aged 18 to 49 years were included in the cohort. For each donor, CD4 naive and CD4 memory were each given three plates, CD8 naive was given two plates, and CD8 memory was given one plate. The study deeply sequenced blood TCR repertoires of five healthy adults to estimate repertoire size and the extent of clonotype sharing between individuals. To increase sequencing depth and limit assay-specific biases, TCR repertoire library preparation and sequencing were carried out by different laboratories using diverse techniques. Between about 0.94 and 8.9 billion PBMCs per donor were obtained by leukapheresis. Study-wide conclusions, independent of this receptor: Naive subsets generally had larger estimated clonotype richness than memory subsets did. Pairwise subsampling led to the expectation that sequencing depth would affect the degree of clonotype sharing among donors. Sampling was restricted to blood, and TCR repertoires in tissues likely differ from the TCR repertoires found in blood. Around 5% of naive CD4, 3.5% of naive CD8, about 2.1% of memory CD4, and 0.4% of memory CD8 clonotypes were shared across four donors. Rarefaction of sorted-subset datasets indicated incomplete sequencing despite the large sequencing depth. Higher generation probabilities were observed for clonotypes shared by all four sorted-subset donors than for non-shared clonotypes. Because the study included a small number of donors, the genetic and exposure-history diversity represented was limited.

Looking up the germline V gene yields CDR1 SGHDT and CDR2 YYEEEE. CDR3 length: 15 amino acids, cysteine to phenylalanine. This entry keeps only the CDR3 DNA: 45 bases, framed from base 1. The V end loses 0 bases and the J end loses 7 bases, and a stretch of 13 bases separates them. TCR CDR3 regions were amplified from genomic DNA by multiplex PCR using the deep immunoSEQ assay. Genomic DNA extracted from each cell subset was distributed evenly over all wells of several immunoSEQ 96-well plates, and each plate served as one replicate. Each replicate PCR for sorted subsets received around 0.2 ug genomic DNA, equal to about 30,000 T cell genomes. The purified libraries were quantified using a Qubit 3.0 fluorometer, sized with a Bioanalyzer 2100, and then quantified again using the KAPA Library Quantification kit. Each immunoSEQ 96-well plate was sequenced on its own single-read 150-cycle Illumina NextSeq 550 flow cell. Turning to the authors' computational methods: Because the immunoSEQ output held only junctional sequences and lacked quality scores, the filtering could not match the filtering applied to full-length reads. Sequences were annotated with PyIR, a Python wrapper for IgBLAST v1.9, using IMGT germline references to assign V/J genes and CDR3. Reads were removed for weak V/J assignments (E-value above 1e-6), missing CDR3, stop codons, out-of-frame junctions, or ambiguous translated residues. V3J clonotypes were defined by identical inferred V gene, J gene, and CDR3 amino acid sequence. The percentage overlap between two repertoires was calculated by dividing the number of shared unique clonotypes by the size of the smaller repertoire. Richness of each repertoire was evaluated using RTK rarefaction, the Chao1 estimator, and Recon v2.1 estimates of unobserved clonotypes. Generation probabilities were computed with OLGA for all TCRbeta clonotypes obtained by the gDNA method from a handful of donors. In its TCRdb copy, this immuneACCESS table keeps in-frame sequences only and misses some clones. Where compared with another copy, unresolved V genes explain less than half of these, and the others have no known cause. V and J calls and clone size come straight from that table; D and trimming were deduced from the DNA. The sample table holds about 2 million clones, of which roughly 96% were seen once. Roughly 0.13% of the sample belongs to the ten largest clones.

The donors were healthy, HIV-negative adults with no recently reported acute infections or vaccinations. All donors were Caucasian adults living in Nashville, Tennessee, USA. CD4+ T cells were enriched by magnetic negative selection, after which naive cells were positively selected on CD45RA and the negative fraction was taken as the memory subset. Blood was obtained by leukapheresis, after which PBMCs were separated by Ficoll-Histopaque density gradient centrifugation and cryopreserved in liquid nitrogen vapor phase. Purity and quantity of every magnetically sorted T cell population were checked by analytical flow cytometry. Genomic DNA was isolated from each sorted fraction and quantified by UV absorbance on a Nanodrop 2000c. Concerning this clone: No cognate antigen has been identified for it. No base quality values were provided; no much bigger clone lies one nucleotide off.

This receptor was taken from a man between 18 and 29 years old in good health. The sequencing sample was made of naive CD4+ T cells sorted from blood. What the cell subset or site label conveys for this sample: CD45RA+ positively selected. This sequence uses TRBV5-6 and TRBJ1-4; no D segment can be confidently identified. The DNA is TGTGCCAGCAGCTTGGTTGGGGATAGCGGTGAAAAACTGTTTTTT. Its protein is CASSLVGDSGEKLFF. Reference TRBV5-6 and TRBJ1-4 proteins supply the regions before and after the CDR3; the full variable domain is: DAGVTQSPTHLIKTRGQQVTLRCSPKSGHDTVSWYQQALGQGPQFIFQYYEEEERQRGNFPDRFSGHQFPNYSSELNVNALLLGDSALYLCASSLVGDSGEKLFFGSGTQLSVL.